A selection of T cell receptor beta chains follows, all from one sample in a study of T cells after somatic rescue of genetic block. Data came from immunoSEQ multiplex PCR; TCRdb stores just in-frame clones and leaves some out. The sample includes tens of thousands of clones, about 90% of them seen just once. Source material: peripheral blood mononuclear cells (PBMCs). The source is a middle-aged man. Each CDR3 is given with its conserved first and last residue. Each record gives: clone size, J gene, V gene, CDR3 protein. Clone size appears in some rows only: once, few, many, or a class for an expanded clone.

size: -; J: TRBJ2-7; V: TRBV6-9; CDR3: CASGYEQYF
size: few; J: TRBJ2-3; V: TRBV9; CDR3: CASSVWRTDTQYF
size: -; J: TRBJ2-3; V: TRBV11-2; CDR3: CASSPHRDPIYTDTQYF
size: once; J: TRBJ2-2; V: TRBV27; CDR3: CASTVGGAGTGELFF
size: -; J: TRBJ2-2; V: TRBV12-5; CDR3: CASGLGQTTNTGELFF
size: -; J: TRBJ2-2; V: TRBV9; CDR3: CASSGGPPVWTGELFF
size: -; J: TRBJ1-1; V: TRBV4-1; CDR3: CASKGVNTEAFF
size: once; J: TRBJ2-1; V: TRBV11-2; CDR3: CASSTKRGDNEQFF
size: -; J: TRBJ2-1; V: TRBV7-9; CDR3: CASSEIRLAGNEQFF
size: -; J: TRBJ1-2; V: TRBV7-6; CDR3: CASSPRGTRQGVGGYTF
size: -; J: TRBJ2-1; V: TRBV7-9; CDR3: CASSALGGVGSYNEQFF
size: -; J: TRBJ2-2; V: TRBV4-1; CDR3: CASSLIAGANTGELFF
size: -; J: TRBJ1-1; V: TRBV19; CDR3: CASSIGQLGTEAFF
size: -; J: TRBJ2-7; V: TRBV4-1; CDR3: CASSRLGTGNYEQYF
size: -; J: TRBJ1-5; V: TRBV19; CDR3: CASKPDKISSNQPQHF
size: -; J: TRBJ1-5; V: TRBV10-3; CDR3: CAISESAGADSNQPQHF
size: -; J: TRBJ2-3; V: TRBV2; CDR3: CASKLIPTDTQYF
size: -; J: TRBJ2-3; V: TRBV4-1; CDR3: CASSQEAIDSGVTDTQYF
size: -; J: TRBJ1-2; V: TRBV5-5; CDR3: CASSFQQSVGNYGYTF
size: -; J: TRBJ2-2; V: TRBV27; CDR3: CASKSLALTGELFF
size: -; J: TRBJ2-7; V: TRBV4-2; CDR3: CASSRDKGAYEQYF
size: -; J: TRBJ1-5; V: TRBV4-1; CDR3: CASSQDGFQYSNQPQHF
size: -; J: TRBJ2-5; V: TRBV2; CDR3: CASSDAGGQETQYF
size: -; J: TRBJ2-1; V: TRBV19; CDR3: CASSIQPGFPYNEQFF
size: -; J: TRBJ2-5; V: TRBV5-1; CDR3: CASSFTSGVQETQYF
size: -; J: TRBJ2-3; V: TRBV5-1; CDR3: CASSLGTSGVTDTQYF
size: -; J: TRBJ1-5; V: TRBV5-1; CDR3: CASSPGQGQQPQHF
size: -; J: TRBJ2-5; V: TRBV6-6; CDR3: CASSPSHSGQETQYF
size: -; J: TRBJ1-2; V: TRBV6-4; CDR3: CASRHPAGGYTF
size: -; J: TRBJ2-2; V: TRBV19; CDR3: CASSIGTSGTWNTGELFF
size: -; J: TRBJ2-7; V: TRBV6-1; CDR3: CASSQRGTFYEQYF
size: once; J: TRBJ2-2; V: TRBV14; CDR3: CASSPLVGKNTGELFF
size: -; J: TRBJ2-2; V: TRBV5-6; CDR3: CARPLRDRDSGELFF
size: -; J: TRBJ1-5; V: TRBV6-5; CDR3: CASSYRDRDQPQHF
size: -; J: TRBJ2-2; V: TRBV21-1; CDR3: CASSKPGRASGRDGTGELFF
size: -; J: TRBJ2-5; V: TRBV4-3; CDR3: CASSQDRISRGETQYF
size: many; J: TRBJ1-5; V: TRBV12-5; CDR3: CASGLVLRDSFSSNQPQHF
size: -; J: TRBJ1-6; V: TRBV4-1; CDR3: CASSRGVTLQGAKGSPLHF
size: -; J: TRBJ2-1; V: TRBV2; CDR3: CASRQVLFSDEQFF
size: -; J: TRBJ1-2; V: TRBV19; CDR3: CASSPRGSGYTF
size: -; J: TRBJ1-1; V: TRBV5-5; CDR3: CASSRRDRENTEAFF
size: few; J: TRBJ1-5; V: TRBV6-6; CDR3: CASGPQGIQPQHF
size: -; J: TRBJ1-2; V: TRBV7-8; CDR3: CASSLGDNYGYTF
size: -; J: TRBJ2-3; V: TRBV19; CDR3: CASATAPITDTQYF
size: -; J: TRBJ2-4; V: TRBV4-3; CDR3: CASSQESGIAKNIQYF
size: -; J: TRBJ1-2; V: TRBV5-1; CDR3: CASSSTWTGYGYTF
size: -; J: TRBJ2-5; V: TRBV4-1; CDR3: CASSQDPGKLETQYF
size: -; J: TRBJ2-2; V: TRBV4-3; CDR3: CASSQDRGGTGELFF
size: -; J: TRBJ2-5; V: TRBV7-9; CDR3: CASSPRAGAQYF
size: once; J: TRBJ2-1; V: TRBV14; CDR3: CASSPVSGGGEQFF